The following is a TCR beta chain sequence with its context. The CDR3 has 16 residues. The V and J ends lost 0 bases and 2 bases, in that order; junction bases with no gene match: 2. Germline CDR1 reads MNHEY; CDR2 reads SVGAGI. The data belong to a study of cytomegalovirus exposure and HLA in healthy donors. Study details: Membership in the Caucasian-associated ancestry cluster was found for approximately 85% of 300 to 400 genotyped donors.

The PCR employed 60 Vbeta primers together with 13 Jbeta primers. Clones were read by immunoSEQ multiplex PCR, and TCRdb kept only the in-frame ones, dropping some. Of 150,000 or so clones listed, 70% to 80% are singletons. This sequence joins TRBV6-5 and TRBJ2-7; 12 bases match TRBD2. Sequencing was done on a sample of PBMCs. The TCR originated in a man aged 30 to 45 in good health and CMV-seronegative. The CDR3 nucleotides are TGTGCCAGCAGTTACTCGACTAGCGGGGGAACCTACGAGCAGTACTTC. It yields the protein CASSYSTSGGTYEQYF.